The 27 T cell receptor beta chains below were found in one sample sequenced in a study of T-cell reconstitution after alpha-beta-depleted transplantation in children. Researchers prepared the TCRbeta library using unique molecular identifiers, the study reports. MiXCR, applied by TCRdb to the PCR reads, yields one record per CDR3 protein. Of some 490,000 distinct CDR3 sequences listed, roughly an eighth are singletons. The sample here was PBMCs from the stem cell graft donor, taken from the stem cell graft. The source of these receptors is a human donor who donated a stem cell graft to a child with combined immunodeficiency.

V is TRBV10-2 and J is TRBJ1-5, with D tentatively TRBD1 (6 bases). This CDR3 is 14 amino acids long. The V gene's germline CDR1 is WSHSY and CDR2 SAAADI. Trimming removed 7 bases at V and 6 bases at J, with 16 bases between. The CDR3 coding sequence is TGCGCCAGCACTGACAGGTTTGAGGTTCAGCCCCAGCATTTT. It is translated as CASTDRFEVQPQHF.

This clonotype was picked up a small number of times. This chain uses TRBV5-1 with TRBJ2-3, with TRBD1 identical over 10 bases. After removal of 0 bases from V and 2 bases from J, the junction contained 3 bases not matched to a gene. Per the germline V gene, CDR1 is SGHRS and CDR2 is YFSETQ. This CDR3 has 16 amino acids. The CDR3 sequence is CASSLGGTGDTDTQYF. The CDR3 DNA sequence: TGCGCCAGCAGCTTGGGGGGGACAGGGGACACAGATACGCAGTATTTT.

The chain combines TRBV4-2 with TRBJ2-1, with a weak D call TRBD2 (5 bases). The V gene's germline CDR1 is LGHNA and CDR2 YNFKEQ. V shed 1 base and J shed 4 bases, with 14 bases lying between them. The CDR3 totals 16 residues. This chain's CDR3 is CASSQVGNRVYNEQFF. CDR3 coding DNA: TGTGCCAGCAGCCAAGTCGGGAATCGGGTATACAATGAGCAGTTCTTC.

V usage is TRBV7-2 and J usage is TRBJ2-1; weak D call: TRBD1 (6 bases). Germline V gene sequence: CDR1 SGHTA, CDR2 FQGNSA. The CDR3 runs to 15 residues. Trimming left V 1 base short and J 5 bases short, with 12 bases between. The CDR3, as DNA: TGTGCCAGCAGCTTAGTTGGGGGCGCGGACAATGAGCAGTTCTTC. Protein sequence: CASSLVGGADNEQFF.

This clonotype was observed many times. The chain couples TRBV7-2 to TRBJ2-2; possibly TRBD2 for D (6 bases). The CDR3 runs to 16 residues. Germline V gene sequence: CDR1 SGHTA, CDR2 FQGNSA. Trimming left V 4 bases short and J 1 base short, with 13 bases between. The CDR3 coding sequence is TGTGCCAGCAGCTCCAGAGCGGGTGTGAACACCGGGGAGCTGTTTTTT. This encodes CASSSRAGVNTGELFF.

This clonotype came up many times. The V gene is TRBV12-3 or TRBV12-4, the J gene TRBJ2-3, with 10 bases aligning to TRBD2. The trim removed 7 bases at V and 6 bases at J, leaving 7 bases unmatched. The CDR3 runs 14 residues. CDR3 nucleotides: TGTGCCAGCACCTCGGGACTAGCGATGGATACGCAGTATTTT. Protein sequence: CASTSGLAMDTQYF.

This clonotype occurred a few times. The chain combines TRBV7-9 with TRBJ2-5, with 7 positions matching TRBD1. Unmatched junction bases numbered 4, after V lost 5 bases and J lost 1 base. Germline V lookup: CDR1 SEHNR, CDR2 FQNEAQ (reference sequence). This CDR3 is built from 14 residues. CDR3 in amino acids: CASSDRVLQETQYF. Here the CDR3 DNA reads TGTGCCAGCAGCGACAGGGTTCTCCAAGAGACCCAGTACTTC.

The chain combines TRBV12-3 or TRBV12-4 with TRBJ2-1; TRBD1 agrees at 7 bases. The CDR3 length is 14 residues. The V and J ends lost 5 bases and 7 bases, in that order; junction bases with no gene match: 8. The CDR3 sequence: CASSLGQVRNEQFF. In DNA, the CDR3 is TGTGCCAGCAGTCTCGGACAGGTGAGGAATGAGCAGTTCTTC.

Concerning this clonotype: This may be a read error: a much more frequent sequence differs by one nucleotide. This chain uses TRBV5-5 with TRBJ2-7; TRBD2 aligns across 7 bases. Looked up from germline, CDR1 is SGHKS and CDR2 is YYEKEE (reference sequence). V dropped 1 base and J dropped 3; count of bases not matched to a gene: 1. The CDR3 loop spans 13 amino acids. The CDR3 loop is CASSLPSGYEQYF. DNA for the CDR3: TGTGCCAGCAGCTTGCCTAGCGGCTACGAGCAGTACTTC.

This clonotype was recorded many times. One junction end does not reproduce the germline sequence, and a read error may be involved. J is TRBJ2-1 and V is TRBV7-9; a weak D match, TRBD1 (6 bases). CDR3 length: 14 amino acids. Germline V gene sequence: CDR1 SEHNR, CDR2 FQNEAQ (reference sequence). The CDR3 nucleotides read TGTGCCAGCAGCTTAGCGCAAACGGCAGGGGAGCCGTTCTTC. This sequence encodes CASSLAQTAGEPFF.

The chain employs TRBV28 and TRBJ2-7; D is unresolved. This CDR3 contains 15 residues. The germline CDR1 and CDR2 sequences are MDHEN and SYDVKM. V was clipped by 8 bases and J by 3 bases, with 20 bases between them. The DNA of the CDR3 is TGTGCCAGCCACCGTGGGGTGAAAGCTGGCTACGAGCAGTACTTC. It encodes CASHRGVKAGYEQYF.

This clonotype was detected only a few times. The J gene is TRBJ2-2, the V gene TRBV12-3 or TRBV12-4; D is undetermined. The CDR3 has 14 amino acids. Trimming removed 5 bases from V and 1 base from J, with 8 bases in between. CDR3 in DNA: TGTGCCAGCAGTCACACACAGAACACCGGGGAGCTGTTTTTT. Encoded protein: CASSHTQNTGELFF.

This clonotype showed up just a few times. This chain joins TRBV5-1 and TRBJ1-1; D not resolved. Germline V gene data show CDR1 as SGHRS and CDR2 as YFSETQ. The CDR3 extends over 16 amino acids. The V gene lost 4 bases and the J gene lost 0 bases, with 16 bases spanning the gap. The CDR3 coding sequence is TGCGCCAGCAGCCCATTGGGGATCCCCCTGAACACTGAAGCTTTCTTT. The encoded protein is CASSPLGIPLNTEAFF.

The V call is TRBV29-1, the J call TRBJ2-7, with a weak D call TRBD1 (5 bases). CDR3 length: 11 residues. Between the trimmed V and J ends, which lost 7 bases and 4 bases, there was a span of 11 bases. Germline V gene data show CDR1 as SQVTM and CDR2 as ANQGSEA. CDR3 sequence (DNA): TGCAGCGCCACAGGAGATTACGAGCAGTACTTC. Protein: CSATGDYEQYF.

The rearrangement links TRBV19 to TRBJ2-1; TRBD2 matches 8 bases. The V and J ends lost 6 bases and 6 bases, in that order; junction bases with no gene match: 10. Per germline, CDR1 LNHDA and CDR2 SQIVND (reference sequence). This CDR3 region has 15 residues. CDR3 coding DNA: TGTGCCAGTAGCCGAGGCCTAGCGGGCCCCAATGAGCAGTTCTTC. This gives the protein CASSRGLAGPNEQFF.

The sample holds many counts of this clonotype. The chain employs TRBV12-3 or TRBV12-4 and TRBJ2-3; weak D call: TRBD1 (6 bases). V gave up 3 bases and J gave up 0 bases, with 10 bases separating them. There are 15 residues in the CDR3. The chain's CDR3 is CASSFDRPSTDTQYF. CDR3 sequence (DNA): TGTGCCAGCAGTTTTGACAGGCCAAGCACAGATACGCAGTATTTT.

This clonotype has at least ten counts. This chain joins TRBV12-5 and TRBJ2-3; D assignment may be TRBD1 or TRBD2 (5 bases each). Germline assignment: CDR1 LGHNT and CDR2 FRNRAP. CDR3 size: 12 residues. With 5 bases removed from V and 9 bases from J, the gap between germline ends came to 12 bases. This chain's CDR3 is CASGPPEGTQYF. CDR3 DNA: TGTGCTAGTGGTCCCCCCGAGGGGACGCAGTATTTT.

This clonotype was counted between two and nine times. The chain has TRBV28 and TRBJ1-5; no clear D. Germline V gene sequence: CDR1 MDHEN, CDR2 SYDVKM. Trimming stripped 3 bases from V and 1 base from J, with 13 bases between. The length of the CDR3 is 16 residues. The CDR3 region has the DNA TGTGCCAGCAGTTTTGGCAGTTCTTTCAGCAATCAGCCCCAGCATTTT. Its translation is CASSFGSSFSNQPQHF.

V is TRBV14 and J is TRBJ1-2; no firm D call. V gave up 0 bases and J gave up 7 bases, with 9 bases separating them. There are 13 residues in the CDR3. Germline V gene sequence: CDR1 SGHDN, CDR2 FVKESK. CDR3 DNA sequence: TGTGCCAGCAGCCAAGATCTGTGGAGTGGCTACACCTTC. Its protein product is CASSQDLWSGYTF. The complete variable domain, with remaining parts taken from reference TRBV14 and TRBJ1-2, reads EAGVTQFPSHSVIEKGQTVTLRCDPISGHDNLYWYRRVMGKEIKFLLHFVKESKQDESGMPNNRFLAERTGGTYSTLKVQPAELEDSGVYFCASSQDLWSGYTFGSGTRLTVV.

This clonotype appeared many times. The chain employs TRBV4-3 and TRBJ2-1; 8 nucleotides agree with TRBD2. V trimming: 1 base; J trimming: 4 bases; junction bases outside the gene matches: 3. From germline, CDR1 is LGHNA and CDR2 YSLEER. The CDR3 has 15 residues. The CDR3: CASSQAGGPYNEQFF. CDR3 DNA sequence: TGCGCCAGCAGCCAAGCGGGAGGGCCGTACAATGAGCAGTTCTTC.

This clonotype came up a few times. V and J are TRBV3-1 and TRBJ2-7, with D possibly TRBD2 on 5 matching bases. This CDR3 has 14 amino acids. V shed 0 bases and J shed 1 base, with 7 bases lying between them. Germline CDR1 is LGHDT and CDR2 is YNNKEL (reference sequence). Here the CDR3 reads CASSQESGSYEQYF. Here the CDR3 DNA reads TGTGCCAGCAGCCAAGAGTCGGGGTCCTACGAGCAGTACTTC.

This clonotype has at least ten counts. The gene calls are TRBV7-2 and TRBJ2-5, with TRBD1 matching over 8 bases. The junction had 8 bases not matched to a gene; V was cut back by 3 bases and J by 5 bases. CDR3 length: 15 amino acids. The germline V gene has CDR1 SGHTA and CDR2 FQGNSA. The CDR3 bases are TGTGCCAGCAGCTTTTTTCAGGGGGCCGGGGAGACCCAGTACTTC. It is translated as CASSFFQGAGETQYF.

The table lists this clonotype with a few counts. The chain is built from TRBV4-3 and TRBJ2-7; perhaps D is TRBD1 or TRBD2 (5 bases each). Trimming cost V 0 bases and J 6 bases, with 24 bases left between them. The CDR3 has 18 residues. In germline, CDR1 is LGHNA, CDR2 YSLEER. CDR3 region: CASSQDFIPAGLGTEQYF. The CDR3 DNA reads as TGCGCCAGCAGCCAAGATTTCATTCCCGCTGGACTGGGGACCGAGCAGTACTTC.

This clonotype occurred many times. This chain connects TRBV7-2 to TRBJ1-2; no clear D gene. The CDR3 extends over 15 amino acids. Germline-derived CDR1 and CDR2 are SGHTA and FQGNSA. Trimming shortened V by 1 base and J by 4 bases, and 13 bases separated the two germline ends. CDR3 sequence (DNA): TGTGCCAGCAGCTTAGGGGCAGCCGGCGGCTATGGCTACACCTTC. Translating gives CASSLGAAGGYGYTF.

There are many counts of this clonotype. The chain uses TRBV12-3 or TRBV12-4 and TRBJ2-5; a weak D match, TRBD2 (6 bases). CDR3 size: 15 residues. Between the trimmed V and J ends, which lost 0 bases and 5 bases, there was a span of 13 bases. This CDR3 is CASSLASQGLETQYF. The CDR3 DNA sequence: TGTGCCAGCAGTTTAGCGAGTCAGGGACTGGAGACCCAGTACTTC.

CDR3: CSVGGDRGTSYNEQFF. The DNA for the CDR3 is TGCAGCGTTGGTGGGGACAGGGGCACCTCCTACAATGAGCAGTTCTTC. The V call is TRBV29-1, the J call TRBJ2-1; 10 bases match TRBD1. This CDR3 has 16 residues. From germline, CDR1 is SQVTM and CDR2 ANQGSEA. The J segment lost 0 bases and the V segment lost 4 bases, leaving 6 bases of the junction unmatched.

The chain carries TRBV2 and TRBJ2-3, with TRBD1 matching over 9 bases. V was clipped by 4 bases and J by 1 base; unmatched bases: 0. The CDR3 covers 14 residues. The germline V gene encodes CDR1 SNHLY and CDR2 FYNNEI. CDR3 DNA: TGTGCCAGCAGTGGACAGGGGGGCACAGATACGCAGTATTTT. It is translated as CASSGQGGTDTQYF.